The 10 T cell receptor beta chains reported below all come from one sample, sequenced in a study of T cells in Graves' hyperthyroidism and ophthalmopathy. It was RNA transcripts that yielded the amplified TCR beta CDR3 regions. First-round RT-PCR targeting the TCR CDR3 was performed with the HTBI primer set. TCRdb reanalysed the multiplex PCR reads using MiXCR and keeps one entry per CDR3 protein. Of about 500,000 distinct CDR3 sequences listed, under 20% are singletons. Sequenced sample: blood. These receptors all come from a woman under 30 with Graves' ophthalmopathy.

This clonotype was found a few times. The V and J genes are TRBV10-3 and TRBJ1-1; D remains unclear. The germline gives CDR1 ENHRY, CDR2 SYGVKD. With 0 bases removed from V and 8 bases from J, the gap between germline ends came to 10 bases. The CDR3 runs to 13 residues. This chain's CDR3 is CAISESTGREAFF. The CDR3, as DNA: TGTGCCATCAGTGAGTCAACCGGGAGAGAAGCTTTCTTT.

The chain combines TRBV19 with TRBJ2-1, with TRBD2 matching 7 bases. Germline CDR1 reads LNHDA; CDR2 reads SQIVND (reference sequence). This CDR3 has 16 amino acids. V was clipped by 3 bases and J by 3 bases; unmatched bases: 8. The CDR3 loop is CASSIFAGVNYNEQFF. As DNA, the CDR3 is TGTGCCAGTAGTATCTTCGCGGGAGTCAACTACAATGAGCAGTTCTTC. The whole variable domain, filled in from reference TRBV19 and TRBJ2-1, reads DGGITQSPKYLFRKEGQNVTLSCEQNLNHDAMYWYRQDPGQGLRLIYYSQIVNDFQKGDIAEGYSVSREKKESFPLTVTSAQKNPTAFYLCASSIFAGVNYNEQFFGPGTRLTVL.

This clonotype was seen repeatedly, ten times or more. V is TRBV3-1 and J is TRBJ1-1; D is perhaps TRBD1 (5 bases). V was clipped by 0 bases and J by 11 bases, with 19 bases between them. CDR3 length: 15 amino acids. Germline CDR1 is LGHDT and CDR2 is YNNKEL (reference sequence). The CDR3 sequence is CASSQEGWSSGMAFF. The CDR3 DNA follows: TGTGCCAGCAGCCAAGAAGGATGGTCGTCAGGGATGGCTTTCTTT.

V is TRBV18 and J is TRBJ2-1; D tentatively fits TRBD1 or TRBD2 (6 bases each). The tail of the sequence fits TRBJ2-7 better, so the J call may be wrong. The length of the CDR3 is 14 residues. CDR1 and CDR2 from the germline V gene are KGHSH and LQKENI. CDR3 nucleotide sequence: TGTGCCAGCTCACCACCGTCCGGGGGCAATGAGCAGTACTTC. The encoded protein is CASSPPSGGNEQYF.

The chain joins TRBV14 to TRBJ1-2, with D hard to call. The CDR3 has 15 residues. CDR1 and CDR2 (germline): SGHDN, FVKESK. Trimming took off 0 bases at V and 2 bases at J, with 10 bases between the two ends. The CDR3 spells CASSQDRGRNYGYTF. The CDR3 DNA reads as TGTGCCAGCAGCCAAGATCGTGGACGGAACTATGGCTACACCTTC. Full variable domain (missing parts from reference TRBV14 and TRBJ1-2): EAGVTQFPSHSVIEKGQTVTLRCDPISGHDNLYWYRRVMGKEIKFLLHFVKESKQDESGMPNNRFLAERTGGTYSTLKVQPAELEDSGVYFCASSQDRGRNYGYTFGSGTRLTVV.

There are a few counts of this clonotype. This rearrangement joins TRBV5-4 to TRBJ2-3, with 10 nucleotides matching TRBD2. The V segment lost 4 bases and the J segment 3 bases; nucleotides outside the gene matches: 8. This CDR3 spans 16 amino acids. Germline V gene data show CDR1 as SGHNT and CDR2 as YYREEE (reference sequence). CDR3 in amino acids: CASSPSRGLATDTQYF. Here the CDR3 DNA reads TGTGCCAGCAGCCCCAGCCGGGGACTAGCGACAGATACGCAGTATTTT.

This clonotype was counted many times. This chain connects TRBV7-2 to TRBJ2-3; D perhaps matches TRBD2 (5 bases). The germline V and J ends were trimmed by 6 bases and 2 bases, with 15 bases remaining between them. The CDR3 runs 15 residues. In germline, CDR1 is SGHTA, CDR2 FQGNSA. The chain's CDR3 is CASSSLTIVTDTQYF. The CDR3 DNA is TGTGCCAGCAGTTCCCTGACTATCGTCACAGATACGCAGTATTTT.

This clonotype was picked up a small number of times. The chain couples TRBV19 to TRBJ1-1; D uncertain. The CDR3 has 13 residues. Trimming removed 6 bases at V and 1 base at J, with 9 bases between. The germline CDR1 and CDR2 sequences are LNHDA and SQIVND (reference sequence). The CDR3 protein is CASRDAANTEAFF. DNA for the CDR3: TGTGCCAGTAGGGACGCCGCGAACACTGAAGCTTTCTTT.

DNA of the CDR3: TGTGCTAGTGGGAAGGACACGGCTGAAGCTTTCTTT. It specifies CASGKDTAEAFF. The chain uses TRBV12-5 and TRBJ1-1; possibly TRBD1 for D (5 bases). Germline values: CDR1 LGHNT, CDR2 FRNRAP. Trimming removed 6 bases at V and 6 bases at J, with 11 bases between. The CDR3 is made up of 12 amino acids.

This clonotype was observed many times. The V gene is TRBV20-1, the J gene TRBJ1-5; D possibly corresponds to TRBD1 (6 bases). CDR3 length equals 14 residues. V was clipped by 3 bases and J by 7 bases, with 16 bases between them. CDR1 and CDR2 (germline): DFQATT, SNEGSKA (reference sequence). CDR3 amino acids: CSASRQGSYQPQHF. Here the CDR3 DNA reads TGCAGTGCTAGTCGGCAGGGGTCGTACCAGCCCCAGCATTTT.